This T cell receptor (beta chain) was sequenced during a study of blood T cell repertoires in COVID-19. Only in-frame clones appear in the TCRdb table, and some are missing; sequencing was by immunoSEQ multiplex PCR. The sample consists of about 320,000 clones, 65% to 90% of them appearing once. About this clone: One junction end disagrees with the germline gene, perhaps due to a read error.

Germline-derived CDR1 and CDR2 are MNHEY and SVGAGI. CDR3 length: 11 amino acids. V and J are TRBV6-5 and TRBJ2-7, with D maybe TRBD2 (5 bases). Sequencing was performed on peripheral blood. This sequence originates from a human donor in a cohort sampled during active COVID-19. The DNA of the CDR3 is TGTGCCAGCCGAAGAGAGCGGCTGACGGACTTC. Protein sequence: CASRRERLTDF.